The rows below give T cell receptor beta chains drawn from one sample of a study of cytomegalovirus exposure and HLA in healthy donors. The assay was immunoSEQ multiplex PCR, and TCRdb's table has in-frame clones only and misses some. The sample lists under 350,000 clones, roughly 85% occurring once. Sample: PBMCs. These receptors were collected from a woman aged 18-29 years in good health and CMV-seronegative. CDR3s include the opening cysteine and the closing phenylalanine or tryptophan. D genes are given only for firm matches. Size is omitted from some rows. Given values are once, few, many or a class for expanded clones.

>-|TRBV18|TRBD1|TRBJ2-7
TGTGCCAGCTCAGAAGCCGGGACAGTTGGCAACGAGCAGTACTTC
CASSEAGTVGNEQYF
>-|TRBV19|TRBD2|TRBJ2-7
TGTGCCAGTAGCCTTAGCGGGGAGGGGGTCAACGAGCAGTACTTC
CASSLSGEGVNEQYF
>once|TRBV27|-|TRBJ1-4
TGTGCCAGCAGCCCAGGGGTGGCTAATGAAAAACTGTTTTTT
CASSPGVANEKLFF
>-|TRBV5-1|TRBD1|TRBJ1-4
TGCGCCAGCAGCTTACAACAGGGGGCGCGGGAAAAACTGTTTTTT
CASSLQQGAREKLFF
>-|TRBV27|TRBD1|TRBJ1-1
TGTGCCAGCAGTCCGCCGGGACAGGGAATTTCGGCTTTCTTT
CASSPPGQGISAFF
>-|TRBV29-1|-|TRBJ1-1
TGCAGCGGGGGCAGCCTGAACACTGAAGCTTTCTTT
CSGGSLNTEAFF
>-|TRBV2|-|TRBJ1-1
TGTGCCAGCAGGCCACAGGGAACTGAAGCTTTCTTT
CASRPQGTEAFF
>-|TRBV5-4|TRBD1|TRBJ1-3
TGTGCCAGCAGCCGGGGACAGGGAGGCAACACCATATATTTT
CASSRGQGGNTIYF
>-|TRBV27|-|TRBJ1-2
TGTGCCAGCAGTCCCCAGGATACTCATGGCTACACCTTC
CASSPQDTHGYTF
>-|TRBV30|TRBD2|TRBJ2-1
TGTGCCTGGAGTTTGGGACTAGCGTACAATGAGCAGTTCTTC
CAWSLGLAYNEQFF
>-|TRBV19|TRBD1|TRBJ2-6
TGTGCCAGTAGTAAAAAACCGGGACAGATCTCTGGGGCCAACGTCCTGACTTTC
CASSKKPGQISGANVLTF
>-|TRBV19|TRBD2|TRBJ2-1
TGTGCCAGTAGTATAGTCCTGGCTAGCGGGAGTTTGGGCCCCCGAAACAATGAGCAGTTCTTC
CASSIVLASGSLGPRNNEQFF
>few|TRBV7-6|TRBD1|TRBJ1-2
TGTGCCAGCAGCCAAACCCAGACAGGGACGGATGGCTACACCTTC
CASSQTQTGTDGYTF
>-|TRBV30|-|TRBJ2-3
TGTGCCTGGAGTGTATCATTGGATACGCAGTATTTT
CAWSVSLDTQYF
>-|TRBV2|TRBD1|TRBJ2-7
TGTGCCAGCAAGAATTTTCGGGACAGGCCCGGTTGGTCCTACGAGCAGTACTTC
CASKNFRDRPGWSYEQYF
>once|TRBV27|TRBD1|TRBJ1-1
TGTGCCAGCAGTCCCGGGACAGGGGGCGCCTACACTGAAGCTTTCTTT
CASSPGTGGAYTEAFF
>-|TRBV5-1|TRBD1|TRBJ2-2
TGCGCCAGCAGCTACGCAGGGGGCGCGAAGGTCTTTAGAGGCACCGGGGAGCTGTTTTTT
CASSYAGGAKVFRGTGELFF
>-|TRBV10-3|-|TRBJ1-1
TGTGCCATCAGTATGATCGGTGGCACTGAAGCTTTCTTT
CAISMIGGTEAFF
>-|TRBV10-1|TRBD1|TRBJ1-2
TGCGCCAGCAGTCGGGACAGAACTAACTATGGCTACACCTTC
CASSRDRTNYGYTF
>-|TRBV11-2|TRBD1|TRBJ2-7
TGTGCCAGCAGCTTAGGACAGGGGTCTTCCTACGAGCAGTACTTC
CASSLGQGSSYEQYF
>-|TRBV9|TRBD1|TRBJ1-1
TGTGCCAGCAGCGTAGCTTCAGGGGGGAACACTGAAGCTTTCTTT
CASSVASGGNTEAFF
>-|TRBV28|-|TRBJ2-7
TGTGCCAGCAGCCGACAGGTTTACGAGCAGTACTTC
CASSRQVYEQYF
>-|TRBV30|-|TRBJ1-1
TGTGCCTGGAGTTCAGCGGTAGGCACTGAAGCTTTCTTT
CAWSSAVGTEAFF
>-|TRBV7-8|-|TRBJ2-5
TGTGCCAGCAGCTTAGCGGCCGAGGGGGGGATTGGGGAGACCCAGTACTTC
CASSLAAEGGIGETQYF
>few|TRBV27|TRBD1|TRBJ1-2
TGTGCCAGCAGTCCCGGACAGGGTATACGCTACACCTTC
CASSPGQGIRYTF
>once|TRBV4-1|TRBD1|TRBJ1-4
TGCGCCAGCAGCCAAGATAATCAGGGGGCGAGGGATGGAAAACTGTTTTTT
CASSQDNQGARDGKLFF
>once|TRBV2|TRBD2|TRBJ2-1
TGTGCCAGCAAGACAACTAGCGGGGCGTCTCAGTTCTTC
CASKTTSGASQFF
>-|TRBV6-1|-|TRBJ2-2
TGTGCCAGCAGTCCGGTTAGGAGTCCCGGGGAGCTGTTTTTT
CASSPVRSPGELFF
>few|TRBV7-2|-|TRBJ2-7
TGTGCCAGCAGCGTTTATGGGGAGCGCGAGCAGTACTTC
CASSVYGEREQYF
>-|TRBV28|TRBD1|TRBJ2-7
TGTGCCAGCAGTCGCCCCGGGACAGGACGCTACGAGCAGTACTTC
CASSRPGTGRYEQYF
>-|TRBV18|-|TRBJ1-5
TGTGCCAGCCGGAGGGAGGGACGAGAGCAGCCCCAGCATTTT
CASRREGREQPQHF
>-|TRBV9|TRBD1|TRBJ2-3
TGTGCCAGCAGCGTGGGGACAGGGCTAAAAGATACGCAGTATTTT
CASSVGTGLKDTQYF
>-|TRBV4-1|TRBD1|TRBJ1-6
TGCGCCAGCAGCCAAGCCGTAGGACAGGGGAGGAATTCACCCCTCCACTTT
CASSQAVGQGRNSPLHF
>-|TRBV30|TRBD1|TRBJ1-2
TGTGCCTGGAGTCACACAGGGGCCTATGGCTACACCTTC
CAWSHTGAYGYTF
>-|TRBV6-5|TRBD1|TRBJ1-1
TGTGCCAGCAGTGGGACAGGGAGTTATAACACTGAAGCTTTCTTT
CASSGTGSYNTEAFF
>once|TRBV2|-|TRBJ1-5
TGTGCCAGCAGTGACTTGGTTAGTCAGCCCCAGCATTTT
CASSDLVSQPQHF
>once|TRBV4-1|-|TRBJ2-1
TGCGCCAGCAGCCAAGGAGTCATTAACAATGAGCAGTTCTTC
CASSQGVINNEQFF
>-|TRBV6-5|-|TRBJ2-1
TGTGCCAGCAGCCCTGACTTAGCAGTCGGTAATGAGCAGTTCTTC
CASSPDLAVGNEQFF
>-|TRBV27|-|TRBJ1-5
TGTGCCAGCAGTTTACGTTGGGGCGATCAGCCCCAGCATTTT
CASSLRWGDQPQHF
>-|TRBV7-6|TRBD1|TRBJ2-1
TGTGCCAGCAGCGTGCCCGCGTTCGGGACAGGGGGCATCGATGAGCAGTTCTTC
CASSVPAFGTGGIDEQFF
>-|TRBV11-2|-|TRBJ2-4
TGTGCCAGCAGCGATCTTGGGCAAAAAGGGGACATTCAGTACTTC
CASSDLGQKGDIQYF
>-|TRBV6-4|-|TRBJ2-1
TGTGCCAGCAGTTCGACAGGTGGTCGCGAGCAGTTCTTC
CASSSTGGREQFF